One T cell receptor beta chain is described in this entry. Its specificity is unknown. Making the TCR beta libraries involved quantitative 5'-RACE with molecular barcodes. TCRdb re-analysed the 5' RACE reads in MiXCR, keeping a single row per CDR3 protein. The table includes some 800,000 distinct CDR3 sequences, about 12% detected once. This sample is part of a study of CD8 T cells in ankylosing spondylitis. The CDR3 spans 14 residues. Germline loops: CDR1 MNHEY, CDR2 SVGEGT. With 6 bases removed from V and 4 bases from J, the gap between germline ends came to 13 bases. Study-level results: The clones that were linked to disease were reported to be significantly enriched in matched synovial fluid samples from ankylosing spondylitis patients. A CD8+ phenotype characterized the disease-linked clones, which were relatively rare in peripheral blood. Reactive arthritis synovial fluid and blood previously showed some of these motif variants. A TCR beta motif made of eight highly homologous variants seemed typical of ankylosing spondylitis blood.

The rearrangement uses TRBV6-2 or TRBV6-3 and TRBJ1-5, with D hard to call. What was sequenced was blood, either unsorted or a sorted T cell fraction (not recorded which). This clonotype was obtained from a male donor with ankylosing spondylitis. In DNA, the CDR3 is TGTGCCAGCAGGGACCGGGCCTCAAATCAGCCCCAGCATTTT. It is translated as CASRDRASNQPQHF.